One sample yielded the 9 T cell receptor beta chains listed below, sequenced in a study of blood T cell repertoires in COVID-19. Produced via immunoSEQ multiplex PCR; TCRdb's table is partial and in-frame only. Of roughly 100,000 clones in the sample, 70% to 80% were seen once. Sequenced: peripheral blood. These receptor sequences come from a man older than 75 with COVID-19, enrolled during active disease.

The rearrangement uses TRBV7-3 and TRBJ2-6; the D gene is possibly TRBD1 (5 bases). Germline CDR1 reads SGHTA; CDR2 reads FQGTGA. The CDR3 loop spans 15 amino acids. The germline V and J ends were trimmed by 5 bases and 4 bases, with 12 bases remaining between them. The CDR3 reads CASSQTATGANVLTF. In DNA, the CDR3 is TGTGCCAGCAGCCAGACAGCCACCGGGGCCAACGTCCTGACTTTC.

The chain links TRBV5-6 to TRBJ1-4; 11 bases are a match to TRBD1. Germline assignment: CDR1 SGHDT and CDR2 YYEEEE. This CDR3 is 15 amino acids long. V lost 4 bases and J lost 7; bases outside the gene matches: 6. The CDR3 is CASSPGQGASEKLFF. The CDR3 coding sequence is TGTGCCAGCAGCCCCGGACAGGGGGCATCTGAAAAACTGTTTTTT. Complete variable domain (other parts from reference TRBV5-6 and TRBJ1-4): DAGVTQSPTHLIKTRGQQVTLRCSPKSGHDTVSWYQQALGQGPQFIFQYYEEEERQRGNFPDRFSGHQFPNYSSELNVNALLLGDSALYLCASSPGQGASEKLFFGSGTQLSVL.

This clone was observed a few times. The V gene is TRBV5-6, the J gene TRBJ2-7; perhaps TRBD1 as D (5 bases). V lost 5 bases to trimming and J lost 0 bases, with 9 bases between them. There are 13 residues in the CDR3. Germline CDR1 is SGHDT and CDR2 is YYEEEE. CDR3 sequence (DNA): TGTGCCAGCAGTTATGACAGCTCCTACGAGCAGTACTTC. Its translation: CASSYDSSYEQYF.

This rearrangement joins TRBV9 to TRBJ1-1; unclear D gene. V dropped 0 bases and J dropped 5 bases, with 14 bases sitting between them. The CDR3 is made up of 15 amino acids. Germline V gene data show CDR1 as SGDLS and CDR2 as YYNGEE. CDR3 DNA: TGTGCCAGCAGCGTAGATACCAGCCGGGAGACTGAAGCTTTCTTT. Its protein product is CASSVDTSRETEAFF.

V usage is TRBV6-1 and J usage is TRBJ2-3; 12 bases fit TRBD2. V was clipped by 2 bases and J by 5 bases; unmatched bases: 5. CDR1 and CDR2 (germline): MNHNS, SASEGT. The CDR3 loop spans 16 amino acids. CDR3 residues: CASSENLAGGLDTQYF. The DNA for the CDR3 is TGTGCCAGCAGTGAAAATCTAGCGGGAGGGTTAGATACGCAGTATTTT.

The chain has TRBV9 and TRBJ1-3; a weak D match, TRBD1 (5 bases). Trimming left V 1 base short and J 0 bases short, with 8 bases between. Germline V lookup: CDR1 SGDLS, CDR2 YYNGEE. CDR3 length: 15 amino acids. The CDR3 bases are TGTGCCAGCAGCGTACAGGGCTACTCTGGAAACACCATATATTTT. Amino acid sequence: CASSVQGYSGNTIYF. The whole variable domain, remainder taken from reference TRBV9 and TRBJ1-3, is DSGVTQTPKHLITATGQRVTLRCSPRSGDLSVYWYQQSLDQGLQFLIQYYNGEERAKGNILERFSAQQFPDLHSELNLSSLELGDSALYFCASSVQGYSGNTIYFGEGSWLTVV.

This sequence joins TRBV28 and TRBJ2-3, with 8 bases aligning to TRBD2. V was clipped by 3 bases and J by 3 bases; unmatched bases: 5. Germline loops: CDR1 MDHEN, CDR2 SYDVKM. The CDR3 extends over 15 amino acids. The CDR3 protein is CASSFYAGGTDTQYF. In nucleotides, the CDR3 is TGTGCCAGCAGTTTTTACGCGGGAGGAACAGATACGCAGTATTTT.

This chain links TRBV5-4 with TRBJ1-2; TRBD1 agrees at 7 bases. The CDR3 runs 15 residues. Germline trimming cut 1 base from V and 4 bases from J; bases unmatched to any gene: 7. Germline V lookup: CDR1 SGHNT, CDR2 YYREEE (reference sequence). The CDR3 DNA reads TGTGCCAGCAGCTTGACCGCTGCAGGGGGCTATGGCTACACCTTC. It translates to CASSLTAAGGYGYTF.

The rearrangement joins TRBV5-1 to TRBJ2-1; TRBD2 matches at 8 bases. The CDR3 has 14 residues. Germline lookup yields CDR1 SGHRS and CDR2 YFSETQ. With V trimmed by 6 bases and J by 8 bases, 10 bases remained unmatched. The CDR3 DNA sequence: TGCGCCAGCACCCGGACGGGGCGGGGGGATGAGCAGTTCTTC. Translated, it gives CASTRTGRGDEQFF.